These 22 T cell receptor beta chains originate from one sample sequenced in a study of cytomegalovirus exposure and HLA in healthy donors. The study ran its PCR with 60 Vbeta and 13 Jbeta primers. Data came from immunoSEQ multiplex PCR; TCRdb stores just in-frame clones and leaves some out. This sample has fewer than 200,000 clones; 75% to 85% occur once, and the top ten carry about 10%. Sequencing was done on a sample of PBMCs. The receptor set was obtained from a man aged 45 to 65 in good health and CMV-seropositive.

The chain uses TRBV29-1 and TRBJ2-6, with TRBD2 as a possible D gene (5 bases). CDR1 is SQVTM and CDR2 is ANQGSEA in the germline V gene. The CDR3 sequence is 14 residues long. V lost 5 bases and J 1 base, leaving 9 bases between the germline ends. The CDR3 coding sequence is TGCAGCGTTACTCCGGGGTCTGGGGCCAACGTCCTGACTTTC. It translates to CSVTPGSGANVLTF. The variable domain in full, with the rest retrieved from reference TRBV29-1 and TRBJ2-6, is SAVISQKPSRDICQRGTSLTIQCQVDSQVTMMFWYRQQPGQSLTLIATANQGSEATYESGFVIDKFPISRPNLTFSTLTVSNMSPEDSSIYLCSVTPGSGANVLTFGAGSRLTVL.

The J gene is TRBJ2-1, the V gene TRBV27; 11 positions agree with TRBD2. Germline V gene data show CDR1 as MNHEY and CDR2 as SMNVEV (reference sequence). The trim removed 6 bases at V and 0 bases at J, leaving 7 bases unmatched. This CDR3 region has 17 residues. The CDR3 region is CASSTRSGGDSYNEQFF. The CDR3, as DNA: TGTGCCAGCAGCACCCGTAGCGGGGGGGACTCCTACAATGAGCAGTTCTTC.

V and J are TRBV5-6 and TRBJ2-7; D is unresolved. Germline V gives CDR1 SGHDT, CDR2 YYEEEE. This CDR3 comprises 13 residues. Trimming cost V 3 bases and J 2 bases, with 9 bases left between them. DNA of the CDR3: TGTGCCAGCAGCTCCACGGTGACCTACGAGCAGTACTTC. It specifies CASSSTVTYEQYF. Drawing the rest from reference TRBV5-6 and TRBJ2-7, the complete variable domain is DAGVTQSPTHLIKTRGQQVTLRCSPKSGHDTVSWYQQALGQGPQFIFQYYEEEERQRGNFPDRFSGHQFPNYSSELNVNALLLGDSALYLCASSSTVTYEQYFGPGTRLTVT.

The chain uses TRBV5-1 and TRBJ2-7, with TRBD1 as a possible D gene (8 bases). CDR3 size: 15 residues. Trimming took off 3 bases at V and 0 bases at J, with 13 bases between the two ends. Germline lookup yields CDR1 SGHRS and CDR2 YFSETQ. The CDR3 region is CASSWGGQDSYEQYF. The CDR3 DNA sequence: TGCGCCAGCAGCTGGGGGGGACAGGACTCCTACGAGCAGTACTTC.

The chain has TRBV5-6 and TRBJ1-3; maybe TRBD1 (6 bases). The V gene lost 4 bases and the J gene lost 0 bases, with 11 bases spanning the gap. Germline V gives CDR1 SGHDT, CDR2 YYEEEE. The CDR3 contains 15 residues. The CDR3 region has the DNA TGTGCCAGCAGCCGCTACAGGGCCTCTGGAAACACCATATATTTT. This translates into CASSRYRASGNTIYF.

In its sample, this clone was seen a few times. The chain combines TRBV7-3 with TRBJ2-7; 8 nucleotides align to TRBD1. Trimming cost V 5 bases and J 3 bases; bases outside gene matches: 3. CDR1 is SGHTA and CDR2 is FQGTGA in the germline V gene. This CDR3 contains 13 residues. The CDR3 coding sequence is TGTGCCAGCAGCCCCGGGACAGGCTACGAGCAGTACTTC. As protein: CASSPGTGYEQYF. Full variable domain (rest looked up from reference TRBV7-3 and TRBJ2-7): GAGVSQTPSNKVTEKGKYVELRCDPISGHTALYWYRQSLGQGPEFLIYFQGTGAADDSGLPNDRFFAVRPEGSVSTLKIQRTERGDSAVYLCASSPGTGYEQYFGPGTRLTVT.

The chain employs TRBV4-2 and TRBJ2-1; 8 bases match TRBD2. This CDR3 has 16 amino acids. V shed 4 bases, J shed 0 bases, and the junction held 5 bases outside the gene matches. Germline V lookup: CDR1 LGHNA, CDR2 YNFKEQ. CDR3 coding DNA: TGTGCCAGCAGCCCTCGTAGCGGGGTCTCCTACAATGAGCAGTTCTTC. Translating it yields CASSPRSGVSYNEQFF.

The V call is TRBV28, the J call TRBJ2-1; perhaps TRBD2 as D (6 bases). The CDR3 extends over 15 amino acids. Trimming removed 8 bases at V and 2 bases at J, with 16 bases between. The V gene's germline CDR1 is MDHEN and CDR2 SYDVKM. CDR3 nucleotides: TGTGCCAGCGGCGGGGCGGTGATAACCTACAATGAGCAGTTCTTC. Its translation: CASGGAVITYNEQFF.

The V gene is TRBV7-2, the J gene TRBJ1-6; 7 positions match TRBD1. The CDR3 has 16 amino acids. V was clipped by 5 bases and J by 8 bases; unmatched bases: 12. Germline-derived CDR1 and CDR2 are SGHTA and FQGNSA. The CDR3: CASSLDRQGAYSPLHF. Written as DNA, the CDR3 is TGTGCCAGCAGCCTCGACCGACAGGGAGCATATTCACCCCTCCACTTT.

The chain links TRBV6-1 to TRBJ2-2; D is undetermined. Germline CDR1 MNHNS, CDR2 SASEGT. This CDR3 comprises 13 residues. V was shortened by 2 bases and J by 5 bases, with 6 bases between the two germline ends. The DNA of the CDR3 is TGTGCCAGCAGTGAATCCCGGACCGGGGAGCTGTTTTTT. Protein product: CASSESRTGELFF.

The rearrangement uses TRBV5-1 and TRBJ2-7; 9 bases align to TRBD1. Germline-derived CDR1 and CDR2 are SGHRS and YFSETQ. V lost 4 bases, J lost 4 bases, and 9 bases stayed unmatched. The CDR3 covers 15 residues. For the CDR3, the DNA is TGCGCCAGCAGCCCGGACAGGGGCTCTTTGTACGAGCAGTACTTC. Its protein is CASSPDRGSLYEQYF.

The chain combines TRBV28 with TRBJ2-1, with 16 bases identical to TRBD2. The CDR3 runs to 18 residues. Germline V gene sequence: CDR1 MDHEN, CDR2 SYDVKM. Trimming cost V 7 bases and J 3 bases; bases outside gene matches: 9. The CDR3 DNA reads TGTGCCAGCACCGCCGGGGGACTAGCGGGGGGGATCTACAATGAGCAGTTCTTC. Translation: CASTAGGLAGGIYNEQFF. Combining the CDR3 with reference TRBV28 and TRBJ2-1 gives the whole variable domain DVKVTQSSRYLVKRTGEKVFLECVQDMDHENMFWYRQDPGLGLRLIYFSYDVKMKEKGDIPEGYSVSREKKERFSLILESASTNQTSMYLCASTAGGLAGGIYNEQFFGPGTRLTVL.

V usage is TRBV9 and J usage is TRBJ2-2; 12 bases map to TRBD2. Germline CDR1 SGDLS, CDR2 YYNGEE. V lost 0 bases to trimming and J lost 4 bases; unmatched junction nucleotides: 1. The CDR3 runs 16 residues. CDR3 in amino acids: CASSVGLAGVTGELFF. CDR3 nucleotides: TGTGCCAGCAGCGTAGGACTAGCGGGAGTCACCGGGGAGCTGTTTTTT. The full variable domain, rest sourced from reference TRBV9 and TRBJ2-2, is DSGVTQTPKHLITATGQRVTLRCSPRSGDLSVYWYQQSLDQGLQFLIQYYNGEERAKGNILERFSAQQFPDLHSELNLSSLELGDSALYFCASSVGLAGVTGELFFGEGSRLTVL.

The chain is built from TRBV7-2 and TRBJ2-7, with TRBD2 matching 10 bases. CDR1 is SGHTA, CDR2 FQGNSA, per germline. V dropped 7 bases and J dropped 0; count of bases not matched to a gene: 6. The CDR3 contains 15 residues. The CDR3 DNA sequence: TGTGCCAGCACCCTGGCTAGCGGGAGCTCCTACGAGCAGTACTTC. Its protein is CASTLASGSSYEQYF.

The rearrangement joins TRBV29-1 to TRBJ2-7, with D perhaps matching TRBD1 (5 bases). Trimming took off 7 bases at V and 3 bases at J, with 19 bases between the two ends. Per germline, CDR1 SQVTM and CDR2 ANQGSEA. CDR3 length: 14 amino acids. The CDR3 sequence: CSAMKQAENYEQYF. CDR3 DNA sequence: TGCAGCGCCATGAAACAGGCAGAAAACTACGAGCAGTACTTC.

This clone turned up a few times. This rearrangement joins TRBV30 to TRBJ1-4; D possibly corresponds to TRBD1 (5 bases). V dropped 8 bases and J dropped 3 bases, with 10 bases sitting between them. The CDR3 has 12 amino acids. CDR1 is GTSNPN, CDR2 SVGIG, per germline (reference sequence). CDR3 sequence reads: CATRVANEKLFF. CDR3 in DNA: TGTGCCACCAGGGTAGCTAATGAAAAACTGTTTTTT.

V usage is TRBV5-1 and J usage is TRBJ2-3; 12 nucleotides line up with TRBD2. Trimming cost V 2 bases and J 4 bases; bases outside gene matches: 5. Germline V CDR1 and CDR2: SGHRS, YFSETQ. CDR3 size: 16 residues. The CDR3 DNA sequence: TGCGCCAGCAGCTTATCTAGCGGGGGGGCCTCAGATACGCAGTATTTT. This sequence encodes CASSLSSGGASDTQYF.

This sequence joins TRBV6-1 and TRBJ2-5; 10 nucleotides line up with TRBD2. Trimming at V came to 4 bases and at J to 5 bases, leaving 7 bases not matched to a gene. Germline-derived CDR1 and CDR2 are MNHNS and SASEGT. This CDR3 comprises 15 residues. CDR3 sequence: CASSAGTSVSETQYF. CDR3 nucleotide sequence: TGTGCCAGCAGTGCCGGGACTAGCGTCTCCGAGACCCAGTACTTC.

The chain joins TRBV6-5 to TRBJ1-1; no firm D call. The CDR3 extends over 13 amino acids. Per the germline V gene, CDR1 is MNHEY and CDR2 is SVGAGI. V gave up 5 bases and J gave up 3 bases, with 10 bases separating them. DNA of the CDR3: TGTGCCAGCAGTGCCGGAGTGTACACTGAAGCTTTCTTT. Protein: CASSAGVYTEAFF.

The rearrangement links TRBV5-5 to TRBJ2-3; D uncertain. The CDR3 has 12 amino acids. Germline V gene data show CDR1 as SGHKS and CDR2 as YYEKEE (reference sequence). Trimming took off 4 bases at V and 5 bases at J, with 8 bases between the two ends. CDR3 nucleotide sequence: TGTGCCAGCAGCCCGTTTAGAGATACGCAGTATTTT. Residues: CASSPFRDTQYF.

This sequence joins TRBV11-2 and TRBJ1-4; 10 bases match TRBD1. J was trimmed by 8 bases and V by 5 bases; bases with no gene match: 5. Germline V gene sequence: CDR1 SGHAT, CDR2 FQNNGV. The CDR3 loop spans 14 amino acids. CDR3 in DNA: TGTGCCAGCAGCCCGGGACAGGGGCGCGAAAAACTGTTTTTT. This codes for CASSPGQGREKLFF.

The chain uses TRBV4-2 and TRBJ1-1; 7 nucleotides line up with TRBD1. J gave up 8 bases and V 0 bases, and 6 bases lay outside the gene matches. CDR3 length: 14 residues. Germline V gene lookup returns CDR1 LGHNA and CDR2 YNFKEQ. The CDR3 DNA reads as TGTGCCAGCAGCCAAGATTTACGGACAGGAGAAGCTTTCTTT. This encodes CASSQDLRTGEAFF.